This TCR beta chain was obtained from a study of blood T cell repertoires in COVID-19. Some clones are missing from TCRdb's copy, which holds only in-frame ones; the method was immunoSEQ multiplex PCR. The sample lists some 58,000 clones, 80% to 90% occurring once. The CDR3 is made up of 14 amino acids. Looked up from germline, CDR1 is SGDLS and CDR2 is YYNGEE. V lost 4 bases to trimming and J lost 3 bases, with 14 bases between them. This clone was picked up a small number of times. V is TRBV9 and J is TRBJ2-7; a weak D match, TRBD2 (6 bases). This sequence originates from a man between 40 and 49 years old with acute or convalescent COVID-19. The sample consisted of peripheral blood. CDR3 sequence reads: CASSSRRGSYEQYF. The CDR3 region has the DNA TGTGCCAGCAGCTCCCGGAGGGGCAGCTACGAGCAGTACTTC. Drawing the rest from reference TRBV9 and TRBJ2-7, the complete variable domain is DSGVTQTPKHLITATGQRVTLRCSPRSGDLSVYWYQQSLDQGLQFLIQYYNGEERAKGNILERFSAQQFPDLHSELNLSSLELGDSALYFCASSSRRGSYEQYFGPGTRLTVT.